The 6 T cell receptor beta chains given below trace back to one sample, sequenced in a study of cytomegalovirus exposure and HLA in healthy donors. Profiling relied on immunoSEQ multiplex PCR, and the TCRdb table lists in-frame clones only, not all of them. The top ten hold 2% to 2.5% of the sample, which has about 200,000 clones, about nine tenths seen once. The specimen sequenced was PBMCs. These receptors were taken from a woman younger than 30 in good health and CMV-seropositive.

The rearrangement joins TRBV4-2 to TRBJ1-2, with TRBD1 as a possible D gene (6 bases). CDR1 is LGHNA and CDR2 is YNFKEQ in the germline V gene. V shed 0 bases and J shed 4 bases, with 21 bases lying between them. The CDR3 length is 18 residues. In DNA, the CDR3 is TGTGCCAGCAGCCAAGATTTTGACATACAGGGAAGAGGCTATGGCTACACCTTC. This encodes CASSQDFDIQGRGYGYTF.

This clone was seen a single time. V and J are TRBV5-1 and TRBJ2-1, with 9 bases aligning to TRBD2. There are 14 residues in the CDR3. Germline V gene lookup returns CDR1 SGHRS and CDR2 YFSETQ. The trim removed 5 bases at V and 10 bases at J, leaving 10 bases unmatched. CDR3 residues: CASRREGGPGEQFF. CDR3 sequence (DNA): TGCGCCAGCAGGCGGGAGGGAGGTCCGGGGGAGCAGTTCTTC.

The chain couples TRBV5-1 to TRBJ1-3; possible D gene TRBD1, 5 bases. Germline lookup yields CDR1 SGHRS and CDR2 YFSETQ. V was clipped by 0 bases and J by 1 base, with 8 bases between them. The length of the CDR3 is 15 residues. CDR3 nucleotides: TGCGCCAGCAGCTTGGGCCCAGGGTCTGGAAACACCATATATTTT. This codes for CASSLGPGSGNTIYF.

This chain links TRBV18 with TRBJ2-7; D is undetermined. Germline-derived CDR1 and CDR2 are KGHSH and LQKENI. Trimming took 2 bases from V and 0 from J, leaving 11 bases between them. The CDR3 is made up of 15 amino acids. The CDR3 here is CASSPKVADSYEQYF. CDR3 sequence (DNA): TGTGCCAGCTCACCAAAGGTCGCGGACTCCTACGAGCAGTACTTC.

The chain is built from TRBV9 and TRBJ1-1; D perhaps matches TRBD1 (5 bases). This CDR3 comprises 13 residues. Trimming took 0 bases from V and 5 from J, leaving 8 bases between them. CDR1 SGDLS and CDR2 YYNGEE come from the germline V gene. The CDR3 nucleotides are TGTGCCAGCAGCGTAGCCCGGGGGACTGAAGCTTTCTTT. Translating gives CASSVARGTEAFF.

CDR3 protein: CASSSLTGDVILFDSYEQYF. The CDR3 bases are TGTGCCAGCAGCTCTCTGACAGGGGACGTTATCTTATTTGACTCCTACGAGCAGTACTTC. This chain links TRBV2 with TRBJ2-7; 8 bases match TRBD1. Looked up from germline, CDR1 is SNHLY and CDR2 is FYNNEI. Trimming took 6 bases from V and 0 from J; bases not matched to a gene: 22. The CDR3 has 20 residues. Looking up the rest from reference TRBV2 and TRBJ2-7 gives the full variable domain: EPEVTQTPSHQVTQMGQEVILRCVPISNHLYFYWYRQILGQKVEFLVSFYNNEISEKSEIFDDQFSVERPDGSNFTLKIRSTKLEDSAMYFCASSSLTGDVILFDSYEQYFGPGTRLTVT.